This is a list of T cell receptor beta chains from one sample in a study of cytomegalovirus exposure and HLA in healthy donors. The assay was immunoSEQ multiplex PCR, and TCRdb's table has in-frame clones only and misses some. Of roughly 120,000 clones detected, 60% to 85% appear once; the ten largest clones hold around 2.9%. Input material: PBMCs. These receptors originate from a woman in her fifties or sixties in good health and CMV-seropositive. CDR3s include the opening cysteine and the closing phenylalanine or tryptophan. A D gene is named only where the DNA matches it firmly.

>TRBD2|TRBJ2-1|TRBV4-2
CASSQEAGGSTLPSYNEQFF
TGTGCCAGCAGCCAAGAAGCGGGAGGATCTACACTACCCTCCTACAATGAGCAGTTCTTC
>TRBD1|TRBJ1-1|TRBV4-1
CASSHYRGGTEAFF
TGCGCCAGCAGCCATTACAGGGGTGGGACTGAAGCTTTCTTT
>NA|TRBJ1-4|TRBV6-5
CASSYAAGWANEKLFF
TGTGCCAGCAGTTATGCAGCAGGATGGGCTAATGAAAAACTGTTTTTT
>NA|TRBJ1-1|TRBV2
CASSDYRLNTEAFF
TGTGCCAGCAGTGACTACAGGCTGAACACTGAAGCTTTCTTT
>TRBD1|TRBJ2-1|TRBV9
CASSAWDRYYNEQFF
TGTGCCAGCAGTGCTTGGGACAGATACTACAATGAGCAGTTCTTC
>TRBD1|TRBJ2-1|TRBV5-1
CASSLVVTGGYNEQFF
TGCGCCAGCAGCTTGGTCGTGACAGGGGGCTACAATGAGCAGTTCTTC
>TRBD1|TRBJ2-1|TRBV6-5
CASSYAAGTGQFF
TGTGCCAGCAGTTACGCCGCCGGGACAGGGCAGTTCTTC
>TRBD2|TRBJ2-7|TRBV7-9
CASSSTSGSLSSYEQYF
TGTGCCAGCAGCTCGACTAGCGGAAGTTTGAGCTCCTACGAGCAGTACTTC
>TRBD1|TRBJ1-3|TRBV10-3
CAITGTGSGNTIYF
TGTGCCATCACCGGGACAGGGTCTGGAAACACCATATATTTT
>TRBD2|TRBJ2-7|TRBV2
CASRLAGGFYEQYF
TGTGCCAGCAGATTAGCGGGGGGATTTTACGAGCAGTACTTC
>TRBD1|TRBJ2-7|TRBV28
CASSLLGQGGYEQYF
TGTGCCAGCAGTCTCCTAGGACAGGGGGGGTACGAGCAGTACTTC
>TRBD1|TRBJ1-2|TRBV9
CASSDPDRVGGYTF
TGTGCCAGCAGCGACCCGGACAGGGTGGGAGGCTACACCTTC
>NA|TRBJ2-7|TRBV28
CASSSSSYEQYF
TGTGCCAGCAGTTCGAGCTCCTACGAGCAGTACTTC
>NA|TRBJ2-7|TRBV5-8
CASSLESMARQGTYEQYF
TGTGCCAGCAGCTTGGAATCTATGGCGCGGCAGGGCACCTACGAGCAGTACTTC
>NA|TRBJ1-1|TRBV6-6
CASLQGTEAFF
TGTGCCAGTTTACAGGGAACTGAAGCTTTCTTT
>TRBD1|TRBJ1-2|TRBV6-5
CASSEPDRGWEGYTF
TGTGCCAGCAGCGAGCCCGACAGGGGATGGGAAGGCTACACCTTC
>TRBD1|TRBJ1-1|TRBV27
CASSSREDRGIRDTEAFF
TGTGCCAGCAGTTCCCGGGAGGACAGGGGTATTCGCGACACTGAAGCTTTCTTT